Following are 10 T cell receptor beta chains from one sample sequenced in a study of cytotoxic CD8 clonotypes in ibrutinib-treated CLL. Method: immunoSEQ multiplex PCR; TCRdb's copy keeps in-frame clones and lacks some. Counted here are more than 200,000 clones, just over 70% occurring once; the ten biggest clones make up about 6.4%. Sequences were derived from PBMCs, sampled after 12 months of ibrutinib treatment. The receptors shown here come from a human donor with chronic lymphocytic leukemia.

The chain recombines TRBV27 with TRBJ1-5; unclear D gene. V was clipped by 3 bases and J by 2 bases, with 8 bases between them. The V gene's germline CDR1 is MNHEY and CDR2 SMNVEV (reference sequence). CDR3 length equals 14 residues. The CDR3 sequence is CASSFWGGNQPQHF. In nucleotides, the CDR3 is TGTGCCAGCAGTTTTTGGGGTGGCAATCAGCCCCAGCATTTT.

V usage is TRBV18 and J usage is TRBJ1-2, with 10 nucleotides matching TRBD1. This CDR3 contains 13 residues. J lost 7 bases, V lost 5 bases, and 4 bases had no gene match. From germline, CDR1 is KGHSH and CDR2 LQKENI. The CDR3 region is CASSSDRGVGYTF. The CDR3 bases are TGTGCCAGCTCATCGGACAGGGGGGTTGGCTACACCTTC.

This clone was found once. The chain carries TRBV27 and TRBJ2-5; D unresolved. Trimming took 1 base from V and 1 from J, leaving 4 bases between them. The CDR3 extends over 13 amino acids. The germline CDR1 and CDR2 sequences are MNHEY and SMNVEV (reference sequence). This chain's CDR3 is CASSLLFQETQYF. The CDR3 DNA follows: TGTGCCAGCAGTTTATTATTCCAAGAGACCCAGTACTTC.

A few counts support this clone. The J gene is TRBJ1-1, the V gene TRBV7-9; TRBD1 might be the D (5 bases). Germline V lookup: CDR1 SEHNR, CDR2 FQNEAQ (reference sequence). Trimming took 0 bases from V and 3 from J, leaving 11 bases between them. CDR3 length equals 15 residues. The CDR3 region is CASSLALTGDTEAFF. Here the CDR3 DNA reads TGTGCCAGCAGCTTAGCTTTAACAGGCGACACTGAAGCTTTCTTT. Drawing the rest from reference TRBV7-9 and TRBJ1-1, the complete variable domain is DTGVSQNPRHKITKRGQNVTFRCDPISEHNRLYWYRQTLGQGPEFLTYFQNEAQLEKSRLLSDRFSAERPKGSFSTLEIQRTEQGDSAMYLCASSLALTGDTEAFFGQGTRLTVV.

The chain recombines TRBV7-2 with TRBJ2-7, with 9 bases lining up with TRBD1. Losses at the gene ends were 9 bases for V and 7 bases for J; bases not matched to a gene: 10. CDR3 length: 13 residues. CDR1 is SGHTA and CDR2 is FQGNSA in the germline V gene. CDR3 protein: CASQTGGRGEQYF. The CDR3 DNA sequence: TGTGCCAGTCAGACAGGGGGAAGGGGAGAGCAGTACTTC.

The V gene is TRBV19, the J gene TRBJ2-3; TRBD2 matches 13 bases. Trimming took 5 bases from V and 4 from J; bases not matched to a gene: 6. The CDR3 loop spans 16 amino acids. Germline V gene data show CDR1 as LNHDA and CDR2 as SQIVND (reference sequence). CDR3 nucleotides: TGTGCCAGTAGTCGTACTAGCGGGGGGGCCGCAGATACGCAGTATTTT. This gives the protein CASSRTSGGAADTQYF. The full variable domain, in which reference TRBV19 and TRBJ2-3 provide the parts outside the CDR3, is DGGITQSPKYLFRKEGQNVTLSCEQNLNHDAMYWYRQDPGQGLRLIYYSQIVNDFQKGDIAEGYSVSREKKESFPLTVTSAQKNPTAFYLCASSRTSGGAADTQYFGPGTRLTVL.

The chain couples TRBV7-2 to TRBJ2-5, with a weak D call TRBD1 (6 bases). The V end was cut by 4 bases, the J end by 5 bases, with 11 bases between. The length of the CDR3 is 13 residues. In germline, CDR1 is SGHTA, CDR2 FQGNSA. The CDR3 protein is CASSWGRWETQYF. The CDR3 region has the DNA TGTGCCAGCAGCTGGGGGCGTTGGGAGACCCAGTACTTC. The whole variable domain, remainder taken from reference TRBV7-2 and TRBJ2-5, is GAGVSQSPSNKVTEKGKDVELRCDPISGHTALYWYRQSLGQGLEFLIYFQGNSAPDKSGLPSDRFSAERTGGSVSTLTIQRTQQEDSAVYLCASSWGRWETQYFGPGTRLLVL.

The V call is TRBV27, the J call TRBJ2-3, with D maybe TRBD1 (5 bases). The CDR3 has 15 residues. Germline loops: CDR1 MNHEY, CDR2 SMNVEV (reference sequence). Between the trimmed V and J ends, which lost 5 bases and 0 bases, there was a span of 12 bases. For the CDR3, the DNA is TGTGCCAGCAGTATCTACAGGCCCAGCACAGATACGCAGTATTTT. Translating it yields CASSIYRPSTDTQYF.

The V gene is TRBV11-2, the J gene TRBJ2-5, with 8 positions matching TRBD1. V shed 4 bases, J shed 5 bases, and the junction held 3 bases outside the gene matches. CDR3 length: 13 residues. CDR1 SGHAT and CDR2 FQNNGV come from the germline V gene. The CDR3 loop reads CASSWTGIETQYF. CDR3 coding DNA: TGTGCCAGCAGCTGGACAGGGATCGAGACCCAGTACTTC.

This chain joins TRBV7-9 and TRBJ1-5; D is ambiguous. The CDR3 consists of 13 residues. The germline CDR1 and CDR2 sequences are SEHNR and FQNEAQ (reference sequence). Trimming removed 6 bases at V and 2 bases at J, with 8 bases between. The CDR3 is CASSFFGNQPQHF. The CDR3 region has the DNA TGTGCCAGCAGTTTTTTTGGCAATCAGCCCCAGCATTTT. Full variable domain (missing parts from reference TRBV7-9 and TRBJ1-5): DTGVSQNPRHKITKRGQNVTFRCDPISEHNRLYWYRQTLGQGPEFLTYFQNEAQLEKSRLLSDRFSAERPKGSFSTLEIQRTEQGDSAMYLCASSFFGNQPQHFGDGTRLSIL.